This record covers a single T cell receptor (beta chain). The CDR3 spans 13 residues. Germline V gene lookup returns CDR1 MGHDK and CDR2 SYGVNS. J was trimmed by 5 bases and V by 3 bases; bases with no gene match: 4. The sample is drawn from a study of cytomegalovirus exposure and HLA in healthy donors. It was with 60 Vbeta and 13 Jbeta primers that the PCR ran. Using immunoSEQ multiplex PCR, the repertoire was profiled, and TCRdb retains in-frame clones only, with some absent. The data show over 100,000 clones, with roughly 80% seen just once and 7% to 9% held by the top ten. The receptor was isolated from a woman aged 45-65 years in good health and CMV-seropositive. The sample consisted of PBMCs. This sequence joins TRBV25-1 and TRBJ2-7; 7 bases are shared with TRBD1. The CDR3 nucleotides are TGTGCCAGCAGTGACGACAGGGTAGACGAGCAGTACTTC. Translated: CASSDDRVDEQYF.